This T cell receptor beta chain was documented in a study of brain T cells in children with intractable seizures. Sequencing was limited to surgery cases with top T cell transcript signatures in brain tissue. Pre-surgery treatment included at least one anti-epileptic drug. The germline CDR1 and CDR2 sequences are LNHDA and SQIVND (reference sequence). The CDR3 extends over 16 amino acids. J gave up 2 bases and V 7 bases, and 12 bases lay outside the gene matches. Libraries were prepared by immunoSEQ multiplex PCR; TCRdb keeps only in-frame clonotypes and omits some of them. The repertoire includes 65,000 to 85,000 clones, 90% to 95% of them detected once, and approximately 1.5% sits in the top ten.

The sample was peripheral blood, taken at surgery. The receptor's source is a boy under two years old with tuberous sclerosis and intractable seizures. The J gene is TRBJ2-3, the V gene TRBV19, with 7 bases identical to TRBD2. CDR3 bases: TGTGCCAGTACTAACATATGGGGACTAAACACAGATACGCAGTATTTT. Amino acids: CASTNIWGLNTDTQYF.